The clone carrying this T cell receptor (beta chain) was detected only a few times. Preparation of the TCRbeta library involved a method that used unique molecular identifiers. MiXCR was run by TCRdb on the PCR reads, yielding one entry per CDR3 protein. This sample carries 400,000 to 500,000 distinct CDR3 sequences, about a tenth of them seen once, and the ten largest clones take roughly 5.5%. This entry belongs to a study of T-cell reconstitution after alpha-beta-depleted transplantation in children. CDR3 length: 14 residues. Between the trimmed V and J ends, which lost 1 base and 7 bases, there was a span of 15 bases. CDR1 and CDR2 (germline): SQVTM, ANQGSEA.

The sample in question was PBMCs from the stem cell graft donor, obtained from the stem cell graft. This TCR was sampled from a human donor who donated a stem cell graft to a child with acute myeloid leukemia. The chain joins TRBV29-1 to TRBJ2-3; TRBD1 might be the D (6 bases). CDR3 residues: CSVEGDTKFNTQYF. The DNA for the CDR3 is TGCAGCGTTGAAGGGGACACAAAGTTCAATACGCAGTATTTT.